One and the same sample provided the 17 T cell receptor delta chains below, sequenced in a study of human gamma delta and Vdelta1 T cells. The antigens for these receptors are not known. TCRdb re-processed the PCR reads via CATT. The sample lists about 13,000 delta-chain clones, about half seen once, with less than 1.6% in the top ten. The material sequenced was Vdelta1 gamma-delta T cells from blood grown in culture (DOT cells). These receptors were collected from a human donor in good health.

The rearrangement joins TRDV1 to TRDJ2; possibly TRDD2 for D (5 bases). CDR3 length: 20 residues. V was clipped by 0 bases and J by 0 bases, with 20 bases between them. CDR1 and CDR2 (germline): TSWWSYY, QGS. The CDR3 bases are TGTGCTCTTGGGGAACTTGCCCTACACCAAACTAGCCCTTTGACAGCACAACTCTTCTTT. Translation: CALGELALHQTSPLTAQLFF.

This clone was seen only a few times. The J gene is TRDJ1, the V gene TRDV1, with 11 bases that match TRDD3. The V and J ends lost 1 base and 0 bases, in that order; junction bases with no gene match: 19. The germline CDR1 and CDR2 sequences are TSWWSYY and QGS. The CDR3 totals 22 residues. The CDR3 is CALGERVLPLLGDSPYTDKLIF. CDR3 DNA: TGTGCTCTTGGGGAACGGGTCCTCCCCCTACTGGGGGATAGCCCTTACACCGATAAACTCATCTTT.

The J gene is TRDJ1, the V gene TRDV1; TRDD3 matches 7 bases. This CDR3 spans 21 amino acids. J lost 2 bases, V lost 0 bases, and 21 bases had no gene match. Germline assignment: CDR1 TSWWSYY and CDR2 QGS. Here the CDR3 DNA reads TGTGCTCTTGGGGAACTTGCTGTTTCTACTGTTACTGGGGACCCAACCGATAAACTCATCTTT. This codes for CALGELAVSTVTGDPTDKLIF.

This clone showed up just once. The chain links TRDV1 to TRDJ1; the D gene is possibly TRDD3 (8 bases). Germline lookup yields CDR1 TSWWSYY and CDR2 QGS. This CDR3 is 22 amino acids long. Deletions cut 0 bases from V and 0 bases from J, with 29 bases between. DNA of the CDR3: TGTGCTCTTGGGGAACTAGGCCTTCCTTTTCATACTGGGGGCCAATACACCGATAAACTCATCTTT. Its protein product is CALGELGLPFHTGGQYTDKLIF.

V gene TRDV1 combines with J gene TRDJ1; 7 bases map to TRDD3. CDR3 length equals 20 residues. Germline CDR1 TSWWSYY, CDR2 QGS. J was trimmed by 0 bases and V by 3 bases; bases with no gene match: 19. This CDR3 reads CALGDKFPTLGVLYTDKLIF. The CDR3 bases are TGTGCTCTTGGGGATAAATTTCCCACCCTGGGGGTTCTCTACACCGATAAACTCATCTTT.

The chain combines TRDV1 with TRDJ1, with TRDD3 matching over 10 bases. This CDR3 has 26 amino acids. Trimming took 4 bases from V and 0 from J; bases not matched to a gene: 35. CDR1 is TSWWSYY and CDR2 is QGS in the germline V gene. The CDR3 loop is CALGAPGVVPTWLGDKQRPYTDKLIF. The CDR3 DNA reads TGTGCTCTTGGGGCCCCGGGAGTGGTTCCTACTTGGCTGGGGGATAAACAAAGGCCGTACACCGATAAACTCATCTTT.

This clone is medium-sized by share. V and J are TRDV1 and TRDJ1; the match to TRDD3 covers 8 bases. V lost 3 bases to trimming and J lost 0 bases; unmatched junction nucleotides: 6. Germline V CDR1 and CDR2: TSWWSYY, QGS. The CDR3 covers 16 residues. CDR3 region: CALGDPLGDNTDKLIF. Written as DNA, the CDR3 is TGTGCTCTTGGGGACCCCCTGGGGGACAACACCGATAAACTCATCTTT.

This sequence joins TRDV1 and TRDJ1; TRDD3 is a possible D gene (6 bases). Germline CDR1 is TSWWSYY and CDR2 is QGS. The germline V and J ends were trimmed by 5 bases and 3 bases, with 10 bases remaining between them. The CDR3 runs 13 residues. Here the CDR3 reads CALGKRIPDKLIF. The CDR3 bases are TGTGCTCTTGGGAAGAGGATACCCGATAAACTCATCTTT.

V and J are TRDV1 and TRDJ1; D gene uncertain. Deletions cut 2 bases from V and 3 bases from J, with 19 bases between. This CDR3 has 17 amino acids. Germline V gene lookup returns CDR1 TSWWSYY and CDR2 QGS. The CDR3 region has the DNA TGTGCTCTTGGGGAAAGGGTCCGGTCCCCTGGTCCCGATAAACTCATCTTT. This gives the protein CALGERVRSPGPDKLIF.

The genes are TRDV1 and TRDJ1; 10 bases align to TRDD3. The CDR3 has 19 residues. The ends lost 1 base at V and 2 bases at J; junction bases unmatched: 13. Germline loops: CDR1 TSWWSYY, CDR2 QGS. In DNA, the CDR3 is TGTGCTCTTGGGGAACCCCATTTCCCGCTACTGGGGGATACCGATAAACTCATCTTT. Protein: CALGEPHFPLLGDTDKLIF.

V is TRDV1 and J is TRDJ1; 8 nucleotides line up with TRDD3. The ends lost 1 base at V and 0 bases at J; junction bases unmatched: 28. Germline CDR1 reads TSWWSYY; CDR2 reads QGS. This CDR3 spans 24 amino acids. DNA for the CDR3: TGTGCTCTTGGGGAACCCGCTCAAGGCTTCCTGCGTACTGGGGGGGGCGTTTACACCGATAAACTCATCTTT. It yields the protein CALGEPAQGFLRTGGGVYTDKLIF.

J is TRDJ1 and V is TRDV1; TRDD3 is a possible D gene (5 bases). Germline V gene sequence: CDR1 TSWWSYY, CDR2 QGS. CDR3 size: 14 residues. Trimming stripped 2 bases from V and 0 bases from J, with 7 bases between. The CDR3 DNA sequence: TGTGCTCTTGGGGAAATGGGGTACACCGATAAACTCATCTTT. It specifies CALGEMGYTDKLIF.

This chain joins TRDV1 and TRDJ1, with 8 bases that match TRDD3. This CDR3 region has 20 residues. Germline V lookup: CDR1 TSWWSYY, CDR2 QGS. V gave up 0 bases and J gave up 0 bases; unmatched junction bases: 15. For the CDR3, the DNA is TGTGCTCTTGGGGAACTAGGCCCCAAAGCTGTACTGGGGGACACCGATAAACTCATCTTT. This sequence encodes CALGELGPKAVLGDTDKLIF.

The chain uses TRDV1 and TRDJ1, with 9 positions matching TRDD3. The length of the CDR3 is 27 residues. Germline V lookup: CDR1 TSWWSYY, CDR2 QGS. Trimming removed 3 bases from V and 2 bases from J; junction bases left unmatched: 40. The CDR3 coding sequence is TGTGCTCTTGGGGACACAGCGGGAGACTTCCCACGATTACCACTGGGGGACCTAACTGTGGGAACCGATAAACTCATCTTT. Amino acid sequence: CALGDTAGDFPRLPLGDLTVGTDKLIF.

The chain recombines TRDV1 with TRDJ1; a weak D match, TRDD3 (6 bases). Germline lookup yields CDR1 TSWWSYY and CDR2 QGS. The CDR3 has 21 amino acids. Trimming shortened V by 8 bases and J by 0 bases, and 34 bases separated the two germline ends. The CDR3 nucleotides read TGTGCTCTTAGCAACGCTGGGGACTCCCGGACCCAGCAACCATACACCGATAAACTCATCTTT. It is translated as CALSNAGDSRTQQPYTDKLIF.

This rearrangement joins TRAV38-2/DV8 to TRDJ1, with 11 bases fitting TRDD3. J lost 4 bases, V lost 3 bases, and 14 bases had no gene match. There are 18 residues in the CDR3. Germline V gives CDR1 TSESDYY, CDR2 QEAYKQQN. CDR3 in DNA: TGTGCTTATAGGATTGCCTACCGCAACTGGGGGATATGCGATAAACTCATCTTT. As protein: CAYRIAYRNWGICDKLIF.

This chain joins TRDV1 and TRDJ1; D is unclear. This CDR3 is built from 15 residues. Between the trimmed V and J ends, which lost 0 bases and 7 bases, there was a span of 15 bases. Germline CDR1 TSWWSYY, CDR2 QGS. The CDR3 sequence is CALGELERSEGKLIF. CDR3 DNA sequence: TGTGCTCTTGGGGAACTAGAAAGGTCGGAGGGTAAACTCATCTTT.